This TCR beta chain was captured by sequencing in a study of OX40 agonist ivuxolimab in advanced cancers. Findings and caveats of the study: On average, CD8+ T cells showed a greater number of expanded clones than CD4+.

Data came from immunoSEQ multiplex PCR; TCRdb stores just in-frame clones and leaves some out. Here the sample spans some 54,000 clones, less than 90% being singletons. Trimming at V came to 1 base and at J to 3 bases, leaving 15 bases not matched to a gene. The length of the CDR3 is 20 residues. Germline assignment: CDR1 SGHVS and CDR2 FNYEAQ. Baseline was the first blood sampling point, followed by cycle 4 day 1 and cycle 7 day 1. With regard to this clone: No antigen is known for it.

Source: CD4+ or CD8+ T cells sorted from blood, taken in a trial of the OX40 agonist ivuxolimab. This chain joins TRBV7-6 and TRBJ2-2; 9 nucleotides match TRBD1. The sequence came from an adult with an advanced solid tumor such as melanoma, head and neck, liver or kidney cancer. The CDR3 sequence: CASSLEGGDRVEFDTGELFF. CDR3 nucleotide sequence: TGTGCCAGCAGCTTAGAAGGTGGGGACAGGGTTGAATTTGACACCGGGGAGCTGTTTTTT.